Listed below are T cell receptor beta chains from one sample, sequenced in a study of technical replicates of blood from a handful of donors. Clones were read by immunoSEQ multiplex PCR, and TCRdb kept only the in-frame ones, dropping some. The sample lists roughly 79,000 clones, roughly 91% occurring once. The sample consisted of T cells isolated from PBMCs. The receptors derive from a human donor in good health. Some clones in this sample may be carry-over from other donors' samples. CDR3s include the opening cysteine and the closing phenylalanine or tryptophan. The D gene is left open where the match is weak. Only some rows state a clone size, as once, few, many or a class for expanded clones.

length	D	V	size	J	CDR3	DNA
14	NA	TRBV10-3	NA	TRBJ1-3	CAISDGSSGNTIYF	TGTGCCATCAGTGACGGGAGCTCTGGAAACACCATATATTTT
15	NA	TRBV19	NA	TRBJ2-7	CASSIEWGRTYEQYF	TGTGCCAGTAGTATCGAGTGGGGCAGGACCTACGAGCAGTACTTC
15	NA	TRBV28	once	TRBJ2-6	CASGAASAGANVLTF	TGTGCCAGCGGGGCAGCGTCCGCTGGGGCCAACGTCCTGACTTTC
17	TRBD1	TRBV5-5	NA	TRBJ1-6	CASSSSSPGQVLFTLHF	TGTGCCAGCAGCTCGTCCTCCCCGGGACAGGTTTTATTTACCCTCCACTTT
15	NA	TRBV4-1	NA	TRBJ2-5	CASSQAGQSQETQYF	TGCGCCAGCAGCCAAGCTGGGCAGTCCCAAGAGACCCAGTACTTC
14	TRBD1	TRBV5-6	NA	TRBJ1-2	CASSLTGDKNGYTF	TGTGCCAGCAGCTTAACAGGGGATAAGAATGGCTACACCTTC
12	TRBD1	TRBV6-1	NA	TRBJ1-4	CASSRDSEKLFF	TGTGCCAGCAGTCGGGACAGCGAAAAACTGTTTTTT
15	TRBD1	TRBV29-1	NA	TRBJ2-7	CSVEAWDRVSYEQYF	TGCAGCGTTGAAGCCTGGGACAGGGTATCCTACGAGCAGTACTTC
16	TRBD2	TRBV19	NA	TRBJ2-7	CASSIGIAGTISEQYF	TGTGCCAGTAGTATAGGTATAGCGGGGACCATCTCCGAGCAGTACTTC
15	NA	TRBV27	NA	TRBJ2-7	CASSILGTNPYEQYF	TGTGCCAGCAGCATTCTCGGGACAAACCCCTACGAGCAGTACTTC
14	TRBD1	TRBV29-1	NA	TRBJ2-1	CSAGTGQTNNEQFF	TGCAGCGCCGGGACGGGACAGACTAACAATGAGCAGTTCTTC
13	TRBD1	TRBV5-6	NA	TRBJ2-1	CASGTGLPYEQFF	TGTGCCAGCGGGACAGGGCTCCCCTATGAGCAGTTCTTC
15	NA	TRBV5-1	NA	TRBJ2-7	CASSLFQGLSYEQYF	TGCGCCAGCAGCTTGTTTCAGGGTTTATCCTACGAGCAGTACTTC
16	TRBD2	TRBV5-4	NA	TRBJ2-1	CASSLGGSGGGAEQFF	TGTGCCAGCAGCTTGGGGGGTAGCGGGGGAGGGGCTGAGCAGTTCTTC
16	TRBD1	TRBV27	NA	TRBJ1-2	CASSFTTSRTGVGYTF	TGTGCCAGCAGTTTTACGACGTCACGGACAGGTGTCGGCTACACCTTC
14	NA	TRBV5-1	NA	TRBJ2-7	CASSFDTATYEQYF	TGCGCCAGCAGCTTTGATACAGCTACCTACGAGCAGTACTTC
14	TRBD1	TRBV11-1	NA	TRBJ1-1	CASSWTGEVTEAFF	TGTGCCAGCAGCTGGACAGGGGAGGTCACTGAAGCTTTCTTT
15	TRBD2	TRBV19	NA	TRBJ2-1	CASTRIAGAYNEQFF	TGTGCCAGTACAAGGATAGCGGGAGCCTACAATGAGCAGTTCTTC
15	NA	TRBV28	NA	TRBJ1-1	CASSLSRVYDTEAFF	TGTGCCAGCAGTTTATCCCGGGTATACGACACTGAAGCTTTCTTT
14	TRBD1	TRBV6-5	NA	TRBJ1-1	CASSLGQVNTEAFF	TGTGCCAGCAGTCTGGGACAGGTAAACACTGAAGCTTTCTTT
17	TRBD2	TRBV7-2	NA	TRBJ2-3	CASSFWRTSGRTTTQYF	TGTGCCAGCAGCTTCTGGAGGACTAGCGGGAGGACAACTACGCAGTATTTT
12	TRBD1	TRBV10-3	NA	TRBJ2-7	CATGQGPGEQYF	TGTGCCACGGGACAGGGACCGGGGGAGCAGTACTTC
12	NA	TRBV2	NA	TRBJ1-4	CASSPRYEKLFF	TGTGCCTCTAGTCCCCGGTATGAAAAACTGTTTTTT
13	NA	TRBV28	NA	TRBJ1-4	CASRGGIYEKLFF	TGTGCCAGCAGAGGGGGAATATATGAAAAACTGTTTTTT
15	TRBD2	TRBV5-4	NA	TRBJ2-5	CASNLGLAGQETQYF	TGTGCCAGCAACCTGGGACTAGCGGGTCAAGAGACCCAGTACTTC
13	TRBD2	TRBV5-4	NA	TRBJ2-7	CASSLIGGREQYF	TGTGCCAGCAGCTTGATCGGCGGGAGGGAGCAGTACTTC
15	TRBD2	TRBV6-5	NA	TRBJ2-7	CASSIRSGTSGEQYF	TGTGCCAGCAGCATCCGGTCCGGGACTAGCGGCGAGCAGTACTTC
16	TRBD1	TRBV2	NA	TRBJ1-1	CASSVLLGQRNTEAFF	TGTGCCAGCAGTGTTTTATTGGGACAGAGAAACACTGAAGCTTTCTTT
17	TRBD2	TRBV5-1	NA	TRBJ2-1	CASSLVASGYDYNEQFF	TGCGCCAGCAGCTTGGTGGCTAGCGGCTATGACTACAATGAGCAGTTCTTC
16	TRBD2	TRBV19	NA	TRBJ2-1	CASSPLGTSGSNEQFF	TGTGCCAGTAGTCCTCTCGGAACTAGCGGGAGCAATGAGCAGTTCTTC
11	NA	TRBV20-1	once	TRBJ2-7	CSARQAYEQYF	TGCAGTGCTCGACAGGCCTACGAGCAGTACTTC
14	NA	TRBV6-1	NA	TRBJ1-4	CASSEVTPDEKLFF	TGTGCCAGCAGTGAAGTGACACCGGATGAAAAACTGTTTTTT
16	TRBD2	TRBV10-3	few	TRBJ2-2	CAIRMGSGGEAGELFF	TGTGCCATCAGGATGGGAAGCGGGGGAGAAGCCGGGGAGCTGTTTTTT
15	NA	TRBV4-1	NA	TRBJ2-1	CASSQGGLATNEQFF	TGCGCCAGCAGCCAAGGGGGACTCGCTACCAATGAGCAGTTCTTC
13	TRBD1	TRBV7-9	NA	TRBJ1-2	CASSSGQSRGYTF	TGTGCCAGCAGCTCGGGACAGTCGCGGGGCTACACCTTC